Each of the 22 T cell receptor beta chains below was sequenced from the same sample in a study of long-term antiretroviral therapy in people with HIV. Running of the v3.0 immunoSEQ assay took place at survey level. Sequencing used immunoSEQ multiplex PCR; TCRdb keeps in-frame clones, though not all of them. The sample holds about 35,000 clones, approximately 80% seen once. This specimen was unsorted PBMCs, taken 2 years after starting antiretroviral therapy. The receptors were gathered from a woman aged 45-65 years with HIV.

This rearrangement joins TRBV27 to TRBJ1-2; D unclear. This CDR3 region has 13 residues. V lost 5 bases to trimming and J lost 4 bases, with 11 bases between them. CDR1 and CDR2 (germline): MNHEY, SMNVEV (reference sequence). The CDR3 loop is CASSTGPSYGYTF. The CDR3 DNA reads as TGTGCCAGCAGTACCGGACCGAGCTATGGCTACACCTTC.

This clone was observed a single time. This rearrangement joins TRBV18 to TRBJ1-3; tentatively, D is TRBD1 (5 bases). The V gene's germline CDR1 is KGHSH and CDR2 LQKENI. Trimming took off 3 bases at V and 3 bases at J, with 12 bases between the two ends. This CDR3 region has 15 residues. CDR3 DNA: TGTGCCAGCTCACCCCCCGGGACTGGTGGAAACACCATATATTTT. The encoded protein is CASSPPGTGGNTIYF.

The genes are TRBV29-1 and TRBJ1-1; TRBD1 matches 11 bases. Germline CDR1 SQVTM, CDR2 ANQGSEA. With V trimmed by 6 bases and J by 1 base, 10 bases remained unmatched. This CDR3 is built from 16 residues. The CDR3 coding sequence is TGCAGCGTATCCACCGGGACAGGGGGTCCGAACACTGAAGCTTTCTTT. The encoded protein is CSVSTGTGGPNTEAFF.

The chain recombines TRBV7-9 with TRBJ1-4; tentative D call: TRBD1 (5 bases). The CDR3 is 13 amino acids. CDR1 is SEHNR and CDR2 is FQNEAQ in the germline V gene (reference sequence). The V end was cut by 3 bases, the J end by 7 bases, with 9 bases between. CDR3 bases: TGTGCCAGCAGCTTTGAGGGGCGTGAAAAACTGTTTTTT. Translating gives CASSFEGREKLFF.

This chain uses TRBV19 with TRBJ2-1; tentative D call: TRBD1 (6 bases). CDR3 length: 14 residues. Trimming shortened V by 6 bases and J by 2 bases, and 11 bases separated the two germline ends. Germline loops: CDR1 LNHDA, CDR2 SQIVND (reference sequence). CDR3 sequence (DNA): TGTGCCAGTAGACAGGGCAATGCCTACAATGAGCAGTTCTTC. Encoded protein: CASRQGNAYNEQFF.

This clone was observed once. The chain uses TRBV19 and TRBJ1-1, with a possible D match to TRBD1 (6 bases). The CDR3 totals 14 residues. Trimming shortened V by 6 bases and J by 2 bases, and 13 bases separated the two germline ends. The germline V gene has CDR1 LNHDA and CDR2 SQIVND (reference sequence). CDR3 sequence: CASREGQKNTEAFF. DNA of the CDR3: TGTGCCAGTAGGGAAGGACAGAAAAACACTGAAGCTTTCTTT.

The gene calls are TRBV7-9 and TRBJ2-1; the match to TRBD1 covers 7 bases. The CDR3 runs 16 residues. J gave up 7 bases and V 4 bases, and 13 bases lay outside the gene matches. CDR1 and CDR2 from the germline V gene are SEHNR and FQNEAQ (reference sequence). This chain's CDR3 is CASSSLSEGARNEQFF. For the CDR3, the DNA is TGTGCCAGCAGCTCCCTCTCTGAGGGGGCGAGGAATGAGCAGTTCTTC.

This clone was detected only once. J is TRBJ2-2 and V is TRBV7-2; 10 positions match TRBD2. The CDR3 loop spans 15 amino acids. The V gene end was trimmed by 7 bases and the J gene end by 6 bases; junction bases not matched to a gene: 8. The germline gives CDR1 SGHTA, CDR2 FQGNSA. CDR3 sequence (DNA): TGTGCCAGCACCCCACAGCGGGGGGGCCCCGGGGAGCTGTTTTTT. This sequence encodes CASTPQRGGPGELFF.

The rearrangement uses TRBV13 and TRBJ2-7; 13 nucleotides match TRBD2. CDR3 size: 16 residues. CDR1 is PRHDT, CDR2 FYEKMQ, per germline (reference sequence). Trimming took 2 bases from V and 3 from J; bases not matched to a gene: 4. CDR3 nucleotide sequence: TGTGCCAGCAGCTTAACCGGGACTAGCGGGAACTACGAGCAGTACTTC. Its protein is CASSLTGTSGNYEQYF.

The J gene is TRBJ2-5, the V gene TRBV12-5, with 10 bases lining up with TRBD2. Germline loops: CDR1 LGHNT, CDR2 FRNRAP. The CDR3 totals 14 residues. V shed 7 bases, J shed 4 bases, and the junction held 6 bases outside the gene matches. DNA of the CDR3: TGTGCTAGTGCCCTAGCGGGGGCTCTAGAGACCCAGTACTTC. It specifies CASALAGALETQYF.

For the CDR3, the DNA is TGTGCCAGCAGCCCCGGACTAGCGGGGGGGTATGTAACAGATACGCAGTATTTT. It yields the protein CASSPGLAGGYVTDTQYF. The gene calls are TRBV5-4 and TRBJ2-3; the match to TRBD2 covers 15 bases. V dropped 4 bases and J dropped 3; count of bases not matched to a gene: 9. The CDR3 length is 18 residues. The germline V gene has CDR1 SGHNT and CDR2 YYREEE (reference sequence).

The J gene is TRBJ1-5, the V gene TRBV4-1; 7 bases match TRBD1. The CDR3 length is 14 residues. Per the germline V gene, CDR1 is MGHRA and CDR2 is YSYEKL. J lost 9 bases, V lost 3 bases, and 8 bases had no gene match. For the CDR3, the DNA is TGCGCCAGCAGCCACAGACAGGGCGTTCCGCCCCAGCATTTT. Amino acids: CASSHRQGVPPQHF.

The genes are TRBV28 and TRBJ1-3; D ambiguous. The V end lost 5 bases, the J end lost 2 bases, and 7 bases lay between the germline ends. The CDR3 consists of 13 residues. CDR1 is MDHEN and CDR2 is SYDVKM in the germline V gene. The CDR3 here is CASSTDAGNTIYF. The CDR3 DNA is TGTGCCAGCAGTACAGATGCTGGAAACACCATATATTTT.

This clone was seen a handful of times. The chain joins TRBV10-1 to TRBJ1-5; D is undetermined. Germline CDR1 reads WNHNN; CDR2 reads SYGVQD (reference sequence). This CDR3 is built from 16 residues. V was clipped by 3 bases and J by 3 bases, with 15 bases between them. The CDR3 loop is CASSERKERHNQPQHF. DNA of the CDR3: TGCGCCAGCAGTGAAAGAAAGGAAAGGCACAATCAGCCCCAGCATTTT.

The chain has TRBV23-1 and TRBJ1-2; D unclear. TRBV23-1 is an open reading frame, and its role is uncertain. V was shortened by 3 bases and J by 4 bases, with 9 bases between the two germline ends. The CDR3 has 13 amino acids. CDR3 amino acids: CASSHTICYGYTF. CDR3 bases: TGCGCCAGCAGTCATACGATATGCTATGGCTACACCTTC.

The CDR3: CASSSSAGRTNTEAFF. For the CDR3, the DNA is TGCGCCAGCAGCTCCTCAGCGGGGAGGACGAACACTGAAGCTTTCTTT. The rearrangement links TRBV5-1 to TRBJ1-1; the D is unclear. There are 16 residues in the CDR3. The V end lost 3 bases, the J end lost 1 base, and 16 bases lay between the germline ends. The V gene's germline CDR1 is SGHRS and CDR2 YFSETQ.

This sequence joins TRBV5-1 and TRBJ2-1; 7 bases are a match to TRBD1. CDR3 size: 13 residues. Trimming at V came to 0 bases and at J to 7 bases, leaving 1 base not matched to a gene. Germline V gene data show CDR1 as SGHRS and CDR2 as YFSETQ. CDR3 coding DNA: TGCGCCAGCAGCTTGGACAGGGGAAATGAGCAGTTCTTC. It is translated as CASSLDRGNEQFF.

This clone appeared a single time. V and J are TRBV12-5 and TRBJ2-4; D perhaps matches TRBD2 (6 bases). V was pared by 6 bases and J by 1 base, with 7 bases between. Germline values: CDR1 LGHNT, CDR2 FRNRAP. The CDR3 totals 13 residues. The CDR3 DNA reads TGTGCTAGTGGCCTAGCGGCCAAAAACATTCAGTACTTC. Its translation: CASGLAAKNIQYF.

The J gene is TRBJ1-1, the V gene TRBV2; D is perhaps TRBD1 (5 bases). The CDR3 extends over 12 amino acids. CDR1 is SNHLY, CDR2 FYNNEI, per germline. The ends were cut back, 6 bases at V and 7 bases at J, with 12 bases in the middle. CDR3 region: CASSESGGEAFF. The CDR3 DNA sequence: TGTGCCAGCAGCGAATCGGGGGGTGAAGCTTTCTTT.

Concerning this clone itself: A junction boundary mismatches the germline segment, possibly from a read error. The genes are TRBV6-1 and TRBJ1-4; 8 nucleotides match TRBD1. Per germline, CDR1 MNHNS and CDR2 SASEGT. The CDR3 totals 17 residues. CDR3 DNA sequence: TGTGCCAGCAGTGAAGCCAGGGCCCAGGGGGCTAAGGAAAAACTGTTTTTT. Translating gives CASSEARAQGAKEKLFF.

This clone was found once. A junction boundary mismatches the germline segment, possibly from a read error. The chain employs TRBV11-2 and TRBJ2-5, with D possibly being TRBD1 (5 bases). Germline V gene data show CDR1 as SGHAT and CDR2 as FQNNGV. The CDR3 sequence is 15 residues long. CDR3 bases: TGTGCCAGCAGCTTGATAAGGACAAACCAAGAGGCCCAGTACTTC. Protein product: CASSLIRTNQEAQYF.

This clone was observed a few times. V gene TRBV21-1 combines with J gene TRBJ1-5. TRBV21-1 is a listed pseudogene. CDR3 length: 15 amino acids. DNA for the CDR3: TGTGCCAGCAGCCGGGGGGAACGAGGCAATCAGCCCCAGCATTTT. This translates into CASSRGERGNQPQHF.